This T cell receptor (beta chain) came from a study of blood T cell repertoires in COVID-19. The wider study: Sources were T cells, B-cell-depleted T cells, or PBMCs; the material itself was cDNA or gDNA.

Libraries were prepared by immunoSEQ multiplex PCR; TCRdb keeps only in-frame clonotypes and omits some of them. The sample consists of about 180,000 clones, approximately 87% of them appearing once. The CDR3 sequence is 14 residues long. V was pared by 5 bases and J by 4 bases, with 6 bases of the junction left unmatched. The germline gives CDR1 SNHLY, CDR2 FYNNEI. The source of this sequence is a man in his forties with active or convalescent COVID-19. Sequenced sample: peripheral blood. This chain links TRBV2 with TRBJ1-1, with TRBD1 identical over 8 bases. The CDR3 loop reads CASSRDRLTTEAFF. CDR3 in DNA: TGTGCCAGCAGTAGGGACAGGTTGACCACTGAAGCTTTCTTT.